This T cell receptor (beta chain) appears in the sequencing data of a study of identical twins. The sample holds a few counts of this clonotype. MiXCR, run by TCRdb on the 5' RACE reads, gives a single entry per CDR3 protein. The sample includes roughly 720,000 distinct CDR3 sequences, 15% to 20% seen only once; the top ten take around 12%. V was clipped by 4 bases and J by 3 bases; unmatched bases: 12. CDR3 length: 17 amino acids. Germline V CDR1 and CDR2: LNHDA, SQIVND (reference sequence). The data were also submitted as part of a second study, on T cells expressing NK-cell markers. That paper states: Seven of the eight sequenced donors were classified as HCMV-seropositive, and one was classified as seronegative. Dominant NKG2C+ clonotype frequencies of about 1.0-8% of CD8+ T cells were measured in about six donors.

This chain connects TRBV19 to TRBJ2-5; 9 bases agree with TRBD2. This sequence was found in a young woman in good health. The source material was PBMCs. CDR3 sequence (DNA): TGTGCCAGTAGTAACACGGCGCGGGAGGGCCAAGAAGAGACCCAGTACTTC. Its translation: CASSNTAREGQEETQYF.